This entry concerns a single T cell receptor beta chain. The sample is drawn from a study of control samples from healthy donors and cancer patients. The CDR3 totals 12 residues. Trimming took 8 bases from V and 8 from J, leaving 13 bases between them. Libraries were prepared by immunoSEQ multiplex PCR; TCRdb keeps only in-frame clonotypes and omits some of them. This sample carries roughly 50,000 clones, almost 96% of them seen once, and the ten largest clones take around 1.9%. V gene TRBV12-3 or TRBV12-4 combines with J gene TRBJ1-5; D not resolved. The receptor was isolated from a woman in her twenties or thirties in good health. The specimen sequenced was blood. CDR3 nucleotide sequence: TGTGCCAGCGGGGAGGGAATCAAGCCCCAGCATTTT. It encodes CASGEGIKPQHF.